Each of the 26 T cell receptor beta chains below was sequenced from the same sample in a study of cytomegalovirus exposure and HLA in healthy donors. The PCR was carried out with 60 Vbeta primers and 13 Jbeta primers. TCRdb's copy holds only in-frame clones and misses some; the assay was immunoSEQ multiplex PCR. This sample has 100,000 to 150,000 clones, with approximately 80% found just once. The source material was PBMCs. The receptors originated from a woman in her late teens or twenties in good health and CMV-seronegative.

The chain joins TRBV5-5 to TRBJ2-3; 9 positions agree with TRBD2. After removal of 3 bases from V and 1 base from J, the junction contained 6 bases not matched to a gene. CDR1 is SGHKS and CDR2 is YYEKEE in the germline V gene (reference sequence). The CDR3 has 16 residues. The CDR3 region has the DNA TGTGCCAGCAGCTCCCGGACTAGCGAAGGCACAGATACGCAGTATTTT. This codes for CASSSRTSEGTDTQYF.

This sequence joins TRBV19 and TRBJ2-1; 9 nucleotides match TRBD1. With 4 bases clipped from V and 8 bases from J, the junction kept 6 bases outside the gene matches. CDR1 and CDR2 from the germline V gene are LNHDA and SQIVND (reference sequence). This CDR3 has 14 residues. The CDR3: CASSRGQGGDEQFF. The CDR3 nucleotides are TGTGCCAGTAGTAGGGGACAGGGAGGCGATGAGCAGTTCTTC.

The gene calls are TRBV6-5 and TRBJ1-2; TRBD1 matches at 8 bases. The V gene end was trimmed by 6 bases and the J gene end by 7 bases; junction bases not matched to a gene: 7. The CDR3 is made up of 13 amino acids. Per germline, CDR1 MNHEY and CDR2 SVGAGI. The CDR3 sequence: CASSSTGGSGYTF. In DNA, the CDR3 is TGTGCCAGCAGCTCCACAGGGGGTTCTGGCTACACCTTC.

The rearrangement uses TRBV25-1 and TRBJ2-7; 7 bases align to TRBD1. The CDR3 sequence is 17 residues long. Per the germline V gene, CDR1 is MGHDK and CDR2 is SYGVNS. The V segment lost 3 bases and the J segment 2 bases; nucleotides outside the gene matches: 13. In DNA, the CDR3 is TGTGCCAGCAGTGACCCCGCCTCGACAGGGAGTCCCTACGAGCAGTACTTC. Translation: CASSDPASTGSPYEQYF.

This rearrangement joins TRBV19 to TRBJ1-5, with 7 bases fitting TRBD1. CDR3 length: 14 residues. After removal of 5 bases from V and 7 bases from J, the junction contained 8 bases not matched to a gene. Germline loops: CDR1 LNHDA, CDR2 SQIVND (reference sequence). As DNA, the CDR3 is TGTGCCAGTAGTCCCCGACAGGGCCAACAGCCCCAGCATTTT. It codes for CASSPRQGQQPQHF.

In this sample, this clone turned up a few times. This sequence joins TRBV13 and TRBJ1-1, with 8 bases identical to TRBD1. The V and J ends lost 5 bases and 6 bases, in that order; junction bases with no gene match: 11. The CDR3 length is 15 residues. CDR1 and CDR2 (germline): PRHDT, FYEKMQ (reference sequence). In DNA form, the CDR3 reads TGTGCCAGCAGCCCTGGGACAGGAGGGTATGCTGAAGCTTTCTTT. Encoded protein: CASSPGTGGYAEAFF. The full variable domain, its missing parts supplied by reference TRBV13 and TRBJ1-1, is AAGVIQSPRHLIKEKRETATLKCYPIPRHDTVYWYQQGPGQDPQFLISFYEKMQSDKGSIPDRFSAQQFSDYHSELNMSSLELGDSALYFCASSPGTGGYAEAFFGQGTRLTVV.

The chain joins TRBV29-1 to TRBJ2-1, with 10 bases lining up with TRBD2. Germline V gene sequence: CDR1 SQVTM, CDR2 ANQGSEA. The CDR3 contains 14 residues. Trimming removed 5 bases from V and 4 bases from J; junction bases left unmatched: 5. The CDR3 spells CSVPGLAAYNEQFF. DNA of the CDR3: TGCAGCGTTCCCGGACTAGCGGCTTACAATGAGCAGTTCTTC.

The V gene is TRBV7-2, the J gene TRBJ2-3, with 8 bases identical to TRBD2. Germline trimming cut 7 bases from V and 0 bases from J; bases unmatched to any gene: 9. The V gene's germline CDR1 is SGHTA and CDR2 FQGNSA. The CDR3 extends over 16 amino acids. The CDR3: CASTPTIAGSTDTQYF. The CDR3, as DNA: TGTGCCAGCACCCCTACTATAGCGGGGAGCACAGATACGCAGTATTTT.

V is TRBV7-8 and J is TRBJ1-5; 9 nucleotides align to TRBD1. J was trimmed by 5 bases and V by 4 bases; bases with no gene match: 3. The CDR3 is 14 residues long. Germline-derived CDR1 and CDR2 are SGHVS and FQNEAQ. The CDR3 is CASSYWTGDQPQHF. As DNA, the CDR3 is TGTGCCAGCAGCTACTGGACAGGGGATCAGCCCCAGCATTTT. Together with reference TRBV7-8 and TRBJ1-5, the CDR3 gives the full variable domain: GAGVSQSPRYKVAKRGQDVALRCDPISGHVSLFWYQQALGQGPEFLTYFQNEAQLDKSGLPSDRFFAERPEGSVSTLKIQRTQQEDSAVYLCASSYWTGDQPQHFGDGTRLSIL.

This clone has a handful of counts. This chain links TRBV5-6 with TRBJ2-1, with D perhaps matching TRBD1 (6 bases). V was cut by 4 bases and J by 5 bases, with 16 bases left in between. Germline lookup yields CDR1 SGHDT and CDR2 YYEEEE. The CDR3 sequence is 15 residues long. The CDR3, as DNA: TGTGCCAGCAGCCGGGACACCTGGGAAAACAATGAGCAGTTCTTC. It encodes CASSRDTWENNEQFF.

This chain joins TRBV7-9 and TRBJ1-2, with 7 bases lining up with TRBD1. The CDR3 contains 14 residues. V lost 6 bases to trimming and J lost 4 bases; unmatched junction nucleotides: 8. Germline CDR1 reads SEHNR; CDR2 reads FQNEAQ (reference sequence). CDR3 amino acids: CASRRDSSFYGYTF. The CDR3 nucleotides are TGTGCCAGCAGGCGGGACAGCTCCTTCTATGGCTACACCTTC.

The chain has TRBV5-6 and TRBJ1-1; TRBD1 might be the D (6 bases). The germline V and J ends were trimmed by 4 bases and 4 bases, with 11 bases remaining between them. The CDR3 length is 13 residues. Germline CDR1 SGHDT, CDR2 YYEEEE. In nucleotides, the CDR3 is TGTGCCAGCAGCCCGGACAGTGGCACTGAAGCTTTCTTT. It codes for CASSPDSGTEAFF.

This clone was seen a handful of times. The CDR3 here is CSVETGVGQPQHF. The CDR3 nucleotides are TGCAGCGTTGAGACGGGGGTAGGGCAGCCCCAGCATTTT. The chain links TRBV29-1 to TRBJ1-5; D may be TRBD1 (5 bases). This CDR3 spans 13 amino acids. Germline V lookup: CDR1 SQVTM, CDR2 ANQGSEA. V was shortened by 3 bases and J by 7 bases, with 13 bases between the two germline ends.

The gene calls are TRBV30 and TRBJ1-2, with D possibly being TRBD1 (6 bases). CDR1 GTSNPN and CDR2 SVGIG come from the germline V gene (reference sequence). The CDR3 is 13 amino acids. Deletions cut 5 bases from V and 5 bases from J, with 15 bases between. The CDR3 is CAWGGRAYYGYTF. DNA of the CDR3: TGTGCCTGGGGGGGCAGGGCGTATTATGGCTACACCTTC.

The chain carries TRBV9 and TRBJ2-7; a possible D gene is TRBD2 (7 bases). Trimming left V 4 bases short and J 1 base short, with 15 bases between. The V gene's germline CDR1 is SGDLS and CDR2 YYNGEE. The CDR3 spans 15 residues. The CDR3 DNA reads TGTGCCAGCAGCCCGGGGGGCGGTTCTTCCTACGAGCAGTACTTC. It translates to CASSPGGGSSYEQYF.

This clone was counted a single time. The chain recombines TRBV15 with TRBJ2-1; 16 bases agree with TRBD2. V lost 2 bases to trimming and J lost 3 bases; unmatched junction nucleotides: 7. Germline V CDR1 and CDR2: LNHNV, YYDKDF (reference sequence). This CDR3 is 19 amino acids long. The CDR3 sequence is CATSRPGLAGGPFYNEQFF. CDR3 nucleotide sequence: TGTGCCACCAGCAGACCGGGACTAGCGGGAGGGCCTTTCTACAATGAGCAGTTCTTC. Filled out from reference TRBV15 and TRBJ2-1, the complete variable domain reads DAMVIQNPRYQVTQFGKPVTLSCSQTLNHNVMYWYQQKSSQAPKLLFHYYDKDFNNEADTPDNFQSRRPNTSFCFLDIRSPGLGDTAMYLCATSRPGLAGGPFYNEQFFGPGTRLTVL.

The V call is TRBV5-4, the J call TRBJ1-5, with 9 bases matching TRBD1. Trimming cost V 3 bases and J 2 bases; bases outside gene matches: 9. Germline CDR1 SGHNT, CDR2 YYREEE (reference sequence). There are 17 residues in the CDR3. The CDR3 reads CASSSGTGQYGNQPQHF. The CDR3 DNA is TGTGCCAGCAGCTCCGGGACAGGGCAGTATGGCAATCAGCCCCAGCATTTT.

Only a few counts were recorded for this clone. CDR3 sequence reads: CASSPSANEQYF. The DNA for the CDR3 is TGTGCCAGCAGCCCTTCTGCGAACGAGCAGTACTTC. This chain links TRBV7-6 with TRBJ2-7; no clear D gene. V gave up 5 bases and J gave up 5 bases, with 10 bases separating them. The CDR3 is 12 amino acids. Per the germline V gene, CDR1 is SGHVS and CDR2 is FNYEAQ.

This clone has a handful of counts. The V call is TRBV18, the J call TRBJ1-1, with 12 nucleotides matching TRBD1. This CDR3 comprises 16 residues. Germline CDR1 reads KGHSH; CDR2 reads LQKENI. The ends lost 7 bases at V and 1 base at J; junction bases unmatched: 7. CDR3 DNA sequence: TGTGCCAGCTGGGACAGGGGGCGAGGGGCGAACACTGAAGCTTTCTTT. This translates into CASWDRGRGANTEAFF.

V and J are TRBV27 and TRBJ1-3; D is unclear. Between the trimmed V and J ends, which lost 6 bases and 1 base, there was a span of 13 bases. Germline lookup yields CDR1 MNHEY and CDR2 SMNVEV (reference sequence). CDR3 length: 15 amino acids. The CDR3 DNA is TGTGCCAGCAGGAATGACGGAGGGTCTGGAAACACCATATATTTT. Translated, it gives CASRNDGGSGNTIYF.

V usage is TRBV29-1 and J usage is TRBJ2-5; 7 bases are a match to TRBD1. Germline lookup yields CDR1 SQVTM and CDR2 ANQGSEA. The CDR3 is made up of 12 amino acids. The CDR3 DNA follows: TGCGGCATGAAGGGACAGAGAAGTACCCAGTACTTC. Its protein product is CGMKGQRSTQYF. Full variable domain (missing parts from reference TRBV29-1 and TRBJ2-5): SAVISQKPSRDICQRGTSLTIQCQVDSQVTMMFWYRQQPGQSLTLIATANQGSEATYESGFVIDKFPISRPNLTFSTLTVSNMSPEDSSIYLCGMKGQRSTQYFGPGTRLLVL.

This rearrangement joins TRBV12-5 to TRBJ1-3, with D possibly being TRBD1 (5 bases). The CDR3 contains 15 residues. The germline V gene encodes CDR1 LGHNT and CDR2 FRNRAP. Trimming took off 5 bases at V and 2 bases at J, with 13 bases between the two ends. CDR3: CASGPPRGTGNTIYF. As DNA, the CDR3 is TGTGCTAGTGGTCCCCCCCGGGGGACTGGAAACACCATATATTTT.

This chain links TRBV4-2 with TRBJ1-5, with 7 bases that match TRBD1. The CDR3 covers 16 residues. Germline V lookup: CDR1 LGHNA, CDR2 YNFKEQ. After removal of 0 bases from V and 4 bases from J, the junction contained 6 bases not matched to a gene. The CDR3 region is CASSQDYRGLNQPQHF. The CDR3 region has the DNA TGTGCCAGCAGCCAAGACTACAGGGGCCTTAATCAGCCCCAGCATTTT.

This clone showed up just once. The genes are TRBV2 and TRBJ2-5, with D tentatively TRBD1 (5 bases). The DNA matches TRBJ2-7 better at its end, which makes the J call doubtful. This CDR3 spans 12 amino acids. Germline CDR1 is SNHLY and CDR2 is FYNNEI. The CDR3 nucleotides read TGTGCCAGCAGAGCCGACAGCTACGAGCAGTACTTC. Translating it yields CASRADSYEQYF.

The chain has TRBV5-4 and TRBJ1-3; 7 bases line up with TRBD1. Germline V gives CDR1 SGHNT, CDR2 YYREEE (reference sequence). V lost 4 bases and J lost 6; bases outside the gene matches: 10. This CDR3 has 15 residues. The CDR3 sequence is CASSPGTVKENTIYF. DNA for the CDR3: TGTGCCAGCAGCCCCGGGACAGTGAAGGAAAACACCATATATTTT. Combining the CDR3 with reference TRBV5-4 and TRBJ1-3 gives the whole variable domain ETGVTQSPTHLIKTRGQQVTLRCSSQSGHNTVSWYQQALGQGPQFIFQYYREEENGRGNFPPRFSGLQFPNYSSELNVNALELDDSALYLCASSPGTVKENTIYFGEGSWLTVV.

J is TRBJ2-7 and V is TRBV10-3; possible D gene TRBD2, 5 bases. CDR1 and CDR2 from the germline V gene are ENHRY and SYGVKD. The CDR3 is 14 amino acids. Trimming removed 0 bases at V and 7 bases at J, with 13 bases between. CDR3 bases: TGTGCCATCAGTGAGTCTAGCGAGTTTTGGGAGCAGTACTTC. Protein: CAISESSEFWEQYF.